This section outlines one TCR beta chain sequence together with its context. Its antigen is not known. This entry is derived from a study of cytomegalovirus exposure and HLA in healthy donors. Looked up from germline, CDR1 is MNHEY and CDR2 is SMNVEV (reference sequence). This CDR3 comprises 14 residues. V lost 6 bases and J 6 bases, leaving 15 bases between the germline ends. Vbeta (60) and Jbeta (13) primers were used in the PCR. Using immunoSEQ multiplex PCR, the repertoire was profiled, and TCRdb retains in-frame clones only, with some absent. The sample yields roughly 170,000 clones, 75% to 85% seen once. Overall study results and limits: In a later analysis, about 17,000 TCR beta sequences were associated with HLA alleles at 0.05 false discovery rate. In an earlier analysis, in roughly 580 donors, most V segments appeared productive either ~90% or ~30% of the time.

The source material was PBMCs. This sequence was found in a girl aged 2-15 years in good health and CMV-seropositive. The chain has TRBV27 and TRBJ2-1; possible D gene TRBD1, 6 bases. CDR3 protein: CASRSRGHSNEQFF. As DNA, the CDR3 is TGTGCCAGCAGGTCGAGGGGACACAGCAATGAGCAGTTCTTC.